A single sample gave rise to the 21 T cell receptor beta chains below, sequenced in a study of T cells in Graves' hyperthyroidism and ophthalmopathy. Amplified TCR beta CDR3 regions came from RNA transcripts. Using the HTBI primer set, a first-round RT-PCR was run on the TCR CDR3. TCRdb re-called the multiplex PCR reads with MiXCR, one entry per CDR3 protein. The sample carries 360,000 or so distinct CDR3 sequences, about 19% recorded once. Material for sequencing was blood. The source of these receptors is a woman aged 18 to 35 with Graves' hyperthyroidism.

The sample holds many counts of this clonotype. This sequence joins TRBV2 and TRBJ1-2, with 10 bases that match TRBD1. J lost 4 bases, V lost 9 bases, and 11 bases had no gene match. Germline CDR1 SNHLY, CDR2 FYNNEI. This CDR3 has 15 amino acids. Written as DNA, the CDR3 is TGTGCCAGTGCCCCGGGACAGGGGTTTATCTATGGCTACACCTTC. Protein sequence: CASAPGQGFIYGYTF.

This clonotype was detected many times. The chain joins TRBV28 to TRBJ1-5, with 12 bases that match TRBD1. V shed 9 bases, J shed 1 base, and the junction held 1 base outside the gene matches. This CDR3 is 14 amino acids long. CDR1 and CDR2 from the germline V gene are MDHEN and SYDVKM. The CDR3 loop reads CARGQGASNQPQHF. The CDR3, as DNA: TGTGCCAGGGGACAGGGGGCGAGCAATCAGCCCCAGCATTTT. Together with reference TRBV28 and TRBJ1-5, the CDR3 gives the full variable domain: DVKVTQSSRYLVKRTGEKVFLECVQDMDHENMFWYRQDPGLGLRLIYFSYDVKMKEKGDIPEGYSVSREKKERFSLILESASTNQTSMYLCARGQGASNQPQHFGDGTRLSIL.

The chain is built from TRBV19 and TRBJ1-2; D ambiguous. The CDR3 totals 13 residues. CDR1 and CDR2 (germline): LNHDA, SQIVND (reference sequence). V was shortened by 2 bases and J by 7 bases, with 11 bases between the two germline ends. CDR3 amino acids: CASSIREDGGYTF. In DNA, the CDR3 is TGTGCCAGTAGTATAAGGGAGGACGGTGGCTACACCTTC.

This clonotype was counted many times. V gene TRBV12-3 or TRBV12-4 combines with J gene TRBJ1-3; D is possibly TRBD1 (5 bases). The CDR3 runs 14 residues. With 7 bases removed from V and 0 bases from J, the gap between germline ends came to 10 bases. The CDR3 sequence is CASTGLFSGNTIYF. The DNA of the CDR3 is TGTGCCAGCACAGGGCTGTTCTCTGGAAACACCATATATTTT.

This clonotype was observed many times. The CDR3 spells CASSWGNRDGYTF. Here the CDR3 DNA reads TGCGCCAGCAGCTGGGGGAACAGGGACGGCTACACCTTC. The genes are TRBV5-1 and TRBJ1-2; the D gene is possibly TRBD1 (6 bases). This CDR3 comprises 13 residues. Germline values: CDR1 SGHRS, CDR2 YFSETQ. Trimming cost V 3 bases and J 8 bases, with 14 bases left between them.

Comments on this clonotype: As the CDR3 is not closed by the conserved phenylalanine or tryptophan, this likely results from a read error. This chain links TRBV20-1 with TRBJ1-1; 8 nucleotides align to TRBD1. CDR1 is DFQATT, CDR2 SNEGSKA, per germline (reference sequence). Trimming took 3 bases from V and 4 from J; bases not matched to a gene: 10. This CDR3 contains 15 residues. CDR3: CSASPGQGGGTEAFS. CDR3 in DNA: TGCAGTGCTAGCCCCGGACAGGGAGGGGGCACTGAAGCTTTCTCT.

This clonotype was seen a few times. The V gene is TRBV14, the J gene TRBJ2-7; 7 bases match TRBD1. Germline values: CDR1 SGHDN, CDR2 FVKESK. CDR3 length: 15 residues. J lost 4 bases, V lost 2 bases, and 8 bases had no gene match. The CDR3 region has the DNA TGTGCCAGCAGCCAAATTCCCACAGGGGTGTACGAGCAGTACTTC. This encodes CASSQIPTGVYEQYF.

This clonotype was seen at least ten times. The CDR3 bases are TGTGCCAGCAGTTACTCGAGAGGGACAGGGAGTAATCAGCCCCAGCATTTT. Protein: CASSYSRGTGSNQPQHF. This rearrangement joins TRBV6-5 to TRBJ1-5, with 9 bases matching TRBD1. The CDR3 has 17 residues. J gave up 4 bases and V 0 bases, and 7 bases lay outside the gene matches. Germline assignment: CDR1 MNHEY and CDR2 SVGAGI.

A word on this clonotype: Just one base apart from a much larger clone, this may be a read error. The CDR3 carries no conserved terminal phenylalanine or tryptophan, so it likely arises from a read error. This CDR3 reads CASSYSGVNAEAFL. CDR3 DNA: TGTGCCAGCAGTTACAGCGGGGTAAACGCTGAAGCTTTCCTT. The rearrangement uses TRBV6-5 and TRBJ1-1; D uncertain. Germline lookup yields CDR1 MNHEY and CDR2 SVGAGI. V gave up 2 bases and J gave up 6 bases, with 13 bases separating them. The CDR3 has 14 residues.

This clonotype has only one observation. V usage is TRBV11-2 and J usage is TRBJ1-2; D possibly corresponds to TRBD1 (6 bases). The V gene's germline CDR1 is SGHAT and CDR2 FQNNGV. The CDR3 is 17 residues long. Trimming removed 6 bases from V and 4 bases from J, with 24 bases in between. The CDR3 sequence is CASSQTKQGLSGYGYTF. The DNA for the CDR3 is TGTGCCAGCAGTCAGACCAAACAGGGTTTATCGGGCTATGGCTACACCTTC.

This clonotype was recorded many times. The V and J genes are TRBV5-5 and TRBJ2-5; 9 bases align to TRBD1. Germline CDR1 reads SGHKS; CDR2 reads YYEKEE (reference sequence). V lost 4 bases to trimming and J lost 5 bases; unmatched junction nucleotides: 12. The CDR3 contains 16 residues. In DNA form, the CDR3 reads TGTGCCAGCAGCCGAAGACAGGGGGAGGTCACGGAGACCCAGTACTTC. It encodes CASSRRQGEVTETQYF. Based on the CDR3 plus reference TRBV5-5 and TRBJ2-5, the full variable domain is DAGVTQSPTHLIKTRGQQVTLRCSPISGHKSVSWYQQVLGQGPQFIFQYYEKEERGRGNFPDRFSARQFPNYSSELNVNALLLGDSALYLCASSRRQGEVTETQYFGPGTRLLVL.

There are a few counts of this clonotype. The rearrangement uses TRBV18 and TRBJ2-4; D perhaps matches TRBD2 (6 bases). Per germline, CDR1 KGHSH and CDR2 LQKENI. The CDR3 extends over 16 amino acids. Trimming pared 0 bases from V and 0 bases from J, leaving 9 bases between. The CDR3 protein is CASSPPGGVAKNIQYF. CDR3 DNA: TGTGCCAGCTCACCACCGGGGGGAGTAGCCAAAAACATTCAGTACTTC.

This clonotype was observed at least ten times. The rearrangement joins TRBV5-1 to TRBJ2-7; perhaps TRBD1 as D (6 bases). The germline gives CDR1 SGHRS, CDR2 YFSETQ. V was shortened by 0 bases and J by 2 bases, with 9 bases between the two germline ends. The CDR3 has 14 residues. CDR3 DNA sequence: TGCGCCAGCAGCTTGGACAGGGCAACCTACGAGCAGTACTTC. Amino acids: CASSLDRATYEQYF. The full variable domain, in which reference TRBV5-1 and TRBJ2-7 provide the parts outside the CDR3, is KAGVTQTPRYLIKTRGQQVTLSCSPISGHRSVSWYQQTPGQGLQFLFEYFSETQRNKGNFPGRFSGRQFSNSRSEMNVSTLELGDSALYLCASSLDRATYEQYFGPGTRLTVT.

A remark on this clonotype: This may be a read error: a much more frequent sequence differs by one nucleotide. The chain combines TRBV5-1 with TRBJ2-2; TRBD2 might be the D (5 bases). The CDR3 is 14 amino acids. Per the germline V gene, CDR1 is SGHRS and CDR2 is YFSETQ. The CDR3 protein is CASSLGANDGELCF. Written as DNA, the CDR3 is TGCGCCAGCAGCTTGGGAGCCAACGACGGGGAGCTGTGTTTT.

This clonotype was seen ten or more times. V gene TRBV11-2 combines with J gene TRBJ2-7; 7 bases line up with TRBD1. The germline gives CDR1 SGHAT, CDR2 FQNNGV. After removal of 3 bases from V and 7 bases from J, the junction contained 6 bases not matched to a gene. The CDR3 covers 13 residues. The CDR3 DNA reads as TGTGCCAGCAGCTTGACAGGGATTCGGGAGCAGTACTTC. Its translation: CASSLTGIREQYF.

The rearrangement joins TRBV27 to TRBJ2-2; possibly TRBD1 for D (5 bases). The CDR3 is made up of 16 amino acids. The V gene's germline CDR1 is MNHEY and CDR2 SMNVEV (reference sequence). V was cut by 6 bases and J by 4 bases, with 18 bases left in between. CDR3 bases: TGTGCCAGCAGGCCCGCGGTAGGGGCCACCACCGGGGAGCTGTTTTTT. Amino acids: CASRPAVGATTGELFF.

In this sample, this clonotype turned up many times. The V call is TRBV2, the J call TRBJ1-6; D not certain. This CDR3 is 11 amino acids long. CDR1 is SNHLY and CDR2 is FYNNEI in the germline V gene. The V end lost 3 bases, the J end lost 11 bases, and 5 bases lay between the germline ends. The CDR3 sequence is CASSDDPPLHF. CDR3 nucleotide sequence: TGTGCCAGCAGTGATGATCCACCCCTCCACTTT.

This clonotype has a count of ten or more. This rearrangement joins TRBV4-2 to TRBJ2-7; possible D gene TRBD1, 8 bases. Trimming pared 4 bases from V and 5 bases from J, leaving 15 bases between. The CDR3 extends over 14 amino acids. Per the germline V gene, CDR1 is LGHNA and CDR2 is YNFKEQ. CDR3 region: CASSLTGGDDEQYF. CDR3 nucleotides: TGTGCCAGCAGCCTTACAGGGGGGGACGACGAGCAGTACTTC.

The table lists this clonotype with many counts. J is TRBJ2-5 and V is TRBV7-9; D gene unclear. This CDR3 has 12 residues. V lost 5 bases and J lost 2, with 6 bases in between. CDR1 and CDR2 (germline): SEHNR, FQNEAQ (reference sequence). CDR3 in DNA: TGTGCCAGCAGCGCCGTACAAGAGACCCAGTACTTC. Amino acids: CASSAVQETQYF.

This clonotype was seen at least ten times. The rearrangement uses TRBV10-3 and TRBJ2-7, with 8 bases lining up with TRBD2. The V gene's germline CDR1 is ENHRY and CDR2 SYGVKD. The CDR3 covers 17 residues. V shed 4 bases and J 2 bases; nucleotides not matched to a gene: 13. CDR3 in amino acids: CAISGVASGRGTYEQYF. The CDR3 DNA reads TGTGCCATCAGTGGGGTGGCTAGCGGGCGAGGCACCTACGAGCAGTACTTC.

The sample holds many counts of this clonotype. The rearrangement uses TRBV6-5 and TRBJ1-1, with D perhaps matching TRBD1 (5 bases). Germline CDR1 reads MNHEY; CDR2 reads SVGAGI. V lost 6 bases, J lost 6 bases, and 20 bases lay in between. The CDR3 is 15 amino acids. CDR3 sequence reads: CASRGEEGSFSEAFF. CDR3 nucleotides: TGTGCCAGCAGAGGGGAAGAGGGGAGCTTCTCTGAAGCTTTCTTT.